This T cell receptor (beta chain) was observed in a study of blood T cell repertoires in COVID-19. On the study more broadly: T cells, B-cell-depleted T cells, or PBMCs supplied cDNA or gDNA.

The protocol was immunoSEQ multiplex PCR, while the TCRdb copy is restricted to in-frame clones and leaves out a portion. Of around 58,000 clones in the sample, 70% to 90% were seen once. Among Cohort 3 donors, those recovered had two negative PCRs, clearance, or symptom resolution. CDR1 is LNHNV and CDR2 is YYDKDF in the germline V gene (reference sequence). Trimming at V came to 1 base and at J to 5 bases, leaving 6 bases not matched to a gene. There are 17 residues in the CDR3. The chain carries TRBV15 and TRBJ1-5; 12 positions match TRBD1. This TCR was sampled from a woman between 40 and 50 years old who had recovered from COVID-19. Sequencing was done on a sample of PBMCs or T cells enriched from blood (not recorded which). In DNA, the CDR3 is TGTGCCACCAGCAGAGTACCCGGGACAGGGGGCGATCAGCCCCAGCATTTT. Translating it yields CATSRVPGTGGDQPQHF.